A selection of T cell receptor beta chains follows, all from one sample in a study of T cell responses to AZD1222 COVID-19 vaccine. Sequencing was performed with immunoSEQ multiplex PCR; in TCRdb, only in-frame clones are kept and a portion is missing. The sample includes 120,000 or so clones, approximately 80% of them seen just once. The sequencing here drew on peripheral blood, taken 28 days after the second AZD1222 dose. Source of these receptors: an adult who received the AZD1222 COVID-19 vaccine. CDR3s include the opening cysteine and the closing phenylalanine or tryptophan. A clone size is listed for some rows: how often the clone was seen (once, few, many), or a class if it is expanded.

v_call	clone_size	j_call	cdr3_aa
TRBV29-1	NA	TRBJ2-7	CSVDAGRYEQYF
TRBV19	NA	TRBJ2-5	CASSIGTGGFEETQYF
TRBV30	NA	TRBJ2-2	CAWSVPAGTNTGELFF
TRBV7-8	NA	TRBJ1-2	CASSLAGVYYGYTF
TRBV28	NA	TRBJ2-3	CASSFTGGADTQYF
TRBV5-1	NA	TRBJ1-6	CASSLVGPEPDNSPLHF
TRBV7-8	NA	TRBJ1-4	CASSRTDFNEKLFF
TRBV28	NA	TRBJ2-7	CASGPDRDKSSYEQYF
TRBV7-3	once	TRBJ1-1	CASSLAAGAGTEAFF
TRBV5-5	NA	TRBJ2-6	CASSPSYRGVGANVLTF
TRBV28	NA	TRBJ1-2	CASNDAGNPYGYTF
TRBV27	NA	TRBJ1-6	CASSPEGNSPLHF
TRBV10-2	NA	TRBJ1-3	CASSPQGTGNTIYF
TRBV10-3	NA	TRBJ1-2	CAISVAGNGYTF
TRBV10-3	NA	TRBJ2-2	CATGASDTTTGELFF
TRBV6-2/TRBV6-3	NA	TRBJ1-1	CASSYWESEAFF
TRBV5-1	NA	TRBJ1-1	CASSLSGIDTEAFF
TRBV5-1	NA	TRBJ2-7	CASSSSLGEQYF
TRBV6-5	NA	TRBJ1-2	CASSYSREGPYGYTF
TRBV27	once	TRBJ2-6	CASSFSGGSGANVLTF
TRBV3-1/TRBV3-2	NA	TRBJ2-2	CASSQRGYGELFF
TRBV6-5	NA	TRBJ1-2	CASMADLRAGFGYTF
TRBV4-3	once	TRBJ1-4	CASSQGRQLFF
TRBV6-5	once	TRBJ2-3	CASSYEISTDTQYF
TRBV2	NA	TRBJ2-7	CASTYGLAALYEQYF
TRBV7-2	NA	TRBJ1-1	CASSLASTGATFF
TRBV19	NA	TRBJ2-1	CASSSRDLGWYNEQFF
TRBV13	once	TRBJ2-1	CASSFPGDEQFF
TRBV19	few	TRBJ2-3	CASSIGGGTDTQYF